This T cell receptor (beta chain) originates from a study of cytomegalovirus exposure and HLA in healthy donors (TCRdb year 2017). As for the study more broadly: According to a later analysis, one platform produced both the approximately 110 validation repertoires and the 550 to 800 repertoires of the first cohort. The study was designed to test whether signatures of past pathogen exposure could be identified by cataloging public T cell receptors. The study combined high-throughput TCR immunosequencing, statistical association of individual TCRs with disease status, and machine learning to predict cytomegalovirus infection status. Along with the approximately 650-subject first cohort, a separate validation cohort of roughly 110 different subjects was used.

Donors formed part of the validation cohort, which comprised 120 or so subjects and was distinct from the first cohort of 690 or so subjects. About this clone: Its antigen is unknown. There are no base qualities to consult, and no much larger clone falls within one base.

The germline ends are 6 bases apart after V is trimmed by 0 bases and J by 7 bases. The CDR3 spans 12 residues, from the cysteine through the phenylalanine. The retained sequence is limited to the CDR3, 36 bases, with the frame set at the first base. CDR1 and CDR2, per the germline V gene, are SGHTA and FQGNSA. Overall study outcomes, separate from this receptor: The validation cohort had no HLA typing available for a later analysis, so co-occurrence within that cohort was assessed over all 120 or so repertoires. The classifier was reported to diagnose cytomegalovirus status with high specificity and sensitivity in both the original cohort and the validation cohort. The authors suggested that the approach could potentially be generalized to other disease states and immunological phenotypes. In vitro tests confirmed that a few of the cytomegalovirus-associated TCR beta chains recognize cytomegalovirus antigens. While some public TCRs were present in many individuals, most TCR sequences turned up only very rarely across donors. A total of 150 or so TCR beta chains were listed by the study as associated with cytomegalovirus. Of the cluster scores, 90% to 95% were above 0 in a later analysis, which found that TCRs clustered in the first cohort also tended to co-occur in the 90 to 150 validation repertoires.

Preparation of the library involved the immunoSEQ multiplex PCR assay. On the study's bioinformatics: To diagnose cytomegalovirus status from the catalog of TCR beta chain sequences, a statistical classification framework was built. TCRdb carries this immuneACCESS record with in-frame sequences only. Its versions omit some clonotypes, under half of them owing to an unresolved V gene in the studies checked, with the rest unexplained. V and J calls and clone size follow that table, whereas D and trimming were derived from the DNA. For this sample the table gives over 150,000 clones, of which 89% were detected only once. The biggest ten clones account for 10% of the sample.

The chain employs TRBV7-2 and TRBJ2-5; the D gene remains uncertain. The receptor was derived from a woman aged 18-30 years in good health and CMV-seropositive. Sequences were obtained from PBMCs. The nucleotide sequence reads TGTGCCAGCAGCTTAGCGCGCGGGACCCAGTACTTC. Its coded protein is CASSLARGTQYF.